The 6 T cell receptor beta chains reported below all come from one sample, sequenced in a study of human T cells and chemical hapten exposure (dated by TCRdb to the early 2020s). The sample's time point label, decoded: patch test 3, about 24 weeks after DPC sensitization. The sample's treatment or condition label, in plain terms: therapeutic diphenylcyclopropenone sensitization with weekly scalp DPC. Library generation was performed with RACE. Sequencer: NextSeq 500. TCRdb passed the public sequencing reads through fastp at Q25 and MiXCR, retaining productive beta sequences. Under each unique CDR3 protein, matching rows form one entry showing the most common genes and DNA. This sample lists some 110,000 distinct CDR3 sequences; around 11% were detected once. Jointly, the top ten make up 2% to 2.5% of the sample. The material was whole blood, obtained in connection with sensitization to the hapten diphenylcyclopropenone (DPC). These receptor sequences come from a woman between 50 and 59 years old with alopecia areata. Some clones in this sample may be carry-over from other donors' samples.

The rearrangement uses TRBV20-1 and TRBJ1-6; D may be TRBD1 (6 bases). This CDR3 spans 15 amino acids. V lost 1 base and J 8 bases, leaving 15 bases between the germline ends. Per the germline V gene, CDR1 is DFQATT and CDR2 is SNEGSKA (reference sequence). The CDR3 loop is CSARVGGGKDSPLHF. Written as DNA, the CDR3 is TGCAGTGCTAGAGTTGGGGGCGGGAAGGATTCACCCCTCCACTTT.

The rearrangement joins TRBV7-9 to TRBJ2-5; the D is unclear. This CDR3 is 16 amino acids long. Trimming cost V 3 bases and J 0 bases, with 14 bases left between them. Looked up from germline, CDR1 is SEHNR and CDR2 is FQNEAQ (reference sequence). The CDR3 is CASSLDPDLYQETQYF. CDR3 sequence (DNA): TGTGCCAGCAGCTTGGACCCAGACTTGTACCAAGAGACCCAGTACTTC.

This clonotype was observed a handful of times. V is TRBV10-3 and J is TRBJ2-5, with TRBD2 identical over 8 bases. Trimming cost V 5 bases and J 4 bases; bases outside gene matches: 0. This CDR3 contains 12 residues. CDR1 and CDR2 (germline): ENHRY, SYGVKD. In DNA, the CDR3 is TGTGCCATCAGTAGCGGGGGAGAGACCCAGTACTTC. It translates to CAISSGGETQYF.

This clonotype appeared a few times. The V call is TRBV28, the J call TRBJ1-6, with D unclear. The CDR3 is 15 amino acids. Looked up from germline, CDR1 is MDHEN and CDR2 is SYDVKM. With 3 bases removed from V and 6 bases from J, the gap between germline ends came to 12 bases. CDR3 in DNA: TGTGCCAGCAGTTTGGCAGGTGGCCCTAATTCACCCCTCCACTTT. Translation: CASSLAGGPNSPLHF. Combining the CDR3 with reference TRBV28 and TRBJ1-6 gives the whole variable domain DVKVTQSSRYLVKRTGEKVFLECVQDMDHENMFWYRQDPGLGLRLIYFSYDVKMKEKGDIPEGYSVSREKKERFSLILESASTNQTSMYLCASSLAGGPNSPLHFGNGTRLTVT.

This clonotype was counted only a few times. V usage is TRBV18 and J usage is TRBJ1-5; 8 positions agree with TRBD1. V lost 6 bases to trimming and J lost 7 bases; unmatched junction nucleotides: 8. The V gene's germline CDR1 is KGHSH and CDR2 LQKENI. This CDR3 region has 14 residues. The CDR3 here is CASSRTGIGQPQHF. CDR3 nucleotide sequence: TGTGCCAGCTCCCGGACAGGGATCGGGCAGCCCCAGCATTTT.

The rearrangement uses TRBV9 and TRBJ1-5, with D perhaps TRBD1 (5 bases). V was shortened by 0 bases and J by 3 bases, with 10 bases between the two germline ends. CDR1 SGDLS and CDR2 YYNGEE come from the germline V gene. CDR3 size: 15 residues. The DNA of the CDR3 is TGTGCCAGCAGCGTAGATCAGGACAACAATCAGCCCCAGCATTTT. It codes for CASSVDQDNNQPQHF.